This T cell receptor beta chain was recorded in a study of T-cell memory formation after mild COVID-19. TCRdb redid the calling of the 5' RACE reads with MiXCR, one entry per CDR3 protein. This sample has around 470,000 distinct CDR3 sequences, with roughly 20% found just once. This clonotype was observed a handful of times. V was trimmed by 5 bases and J by 6 bases, leaving 10 bases between them. The CDR3 consists of 12 residues. Germline V lookup: CDR1 SGHVS, CDR2 FQNEAQ. The chain uses TRBV7-8 and TRBJ1-2; D may be TRBD1 (5 bases). Sequencing input: PBMCs or a T cell subset sorted from them (not recorded which). The TCR originated in an adult woman who had mild COVID-19 (a few samples of this study predate the infection). Cell type and time point are not known. CDR3 DNA: TGTGCCAGCAGCACGACAGTTGATGGCTACACCTTC. This codes for CASSTTVDGYTF.